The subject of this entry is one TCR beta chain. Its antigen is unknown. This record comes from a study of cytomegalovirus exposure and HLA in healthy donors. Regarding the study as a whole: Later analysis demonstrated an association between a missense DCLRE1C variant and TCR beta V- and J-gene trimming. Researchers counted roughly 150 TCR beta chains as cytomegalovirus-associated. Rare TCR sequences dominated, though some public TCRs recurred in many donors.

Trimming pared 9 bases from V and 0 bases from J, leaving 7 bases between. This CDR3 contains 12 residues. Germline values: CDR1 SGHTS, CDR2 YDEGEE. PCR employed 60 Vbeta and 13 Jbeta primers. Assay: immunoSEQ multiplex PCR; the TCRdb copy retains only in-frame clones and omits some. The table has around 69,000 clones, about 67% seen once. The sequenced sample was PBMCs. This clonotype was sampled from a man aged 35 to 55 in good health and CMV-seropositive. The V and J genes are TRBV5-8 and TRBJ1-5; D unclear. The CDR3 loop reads CAIRGSNQPQHF. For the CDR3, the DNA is TGTGCCATCCGAGGTAGCAATCAGCCCCAGCATTTT.